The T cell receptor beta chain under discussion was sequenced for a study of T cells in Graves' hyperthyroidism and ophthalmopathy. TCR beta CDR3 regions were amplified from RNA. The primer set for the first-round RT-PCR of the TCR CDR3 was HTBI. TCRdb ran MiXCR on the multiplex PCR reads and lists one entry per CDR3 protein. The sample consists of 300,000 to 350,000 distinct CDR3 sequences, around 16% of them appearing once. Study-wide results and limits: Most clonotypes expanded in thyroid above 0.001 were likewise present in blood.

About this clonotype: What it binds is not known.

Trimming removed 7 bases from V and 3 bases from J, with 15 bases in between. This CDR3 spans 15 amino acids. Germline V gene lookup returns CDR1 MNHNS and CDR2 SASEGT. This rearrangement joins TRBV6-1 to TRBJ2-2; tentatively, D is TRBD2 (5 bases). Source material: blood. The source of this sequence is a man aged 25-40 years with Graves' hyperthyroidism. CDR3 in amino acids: CASTQGGYYTGELFF. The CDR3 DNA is TGTGCCAGCACCCAAGGAGGTTATTACACCGGGGAGCTGTTTTTT.